Listed below are T cell receptor beta chains from one sample, sequenced in a study of blood T cell repertoires in COVID-19. TCRdb keeps only in-frame clones here, not all; method: immunoSEQ multiplex PCR. This table holds around 53,000 clones, 85% to 90% found once. Sequencing was performed on peripheral blood. These receptor sequences come from a man aged 45-65 years with acute or convalescent COVID-19. CDR3s include the opening cysteine and the closing phenylalanine or tryptophan.

J gene	V gene	CDR3 protein
TRBJ2-6	TRBV7-9	CASSFSRAGANVLTF
TRBJ1-2	TRBV21-1	CASSKVGDRAYGYTF
TRBJ1-5	TRBV18	CASSPQYPGQGGQPQHF
TRBJ1-5	TRBV20-1	CSASTGGTPYGQPQHF
TRBJ1-1	TRBV19	CASTPEGGRGMGNTEAFF
TRBJ1-6	TRBV27	CASRIGTGPSPLHF
TRBJ1-5	TRBV9	CASSVGTGGNQPQHF
TRBJ2-1	TRBV7-3	CASSLTGSLAYNEQFF
TRBJ1-6	TRBV30	CAWSFTGENSPLHF
TRBJ1-2	TRBV25-1	CASSFGGDGYTF
TRBJ2-3	TRBV7-8	CASSPGTSGGLRQDTQYF
TRBJ2-7	TRBV7-9	CASSPMGTGYYEQYF
TRBJ1-1	TRBV12-5	CASGISPGHMNTEAFF
TRBJ2-7	TRBV5-1	CASSRNRGSNEQYF
TRBJ2-1	TRBV9	CASSVLGSSYNEQFF
TRBJ1-5	TRBV28	CASREAAQPQHF
TRBJ1-4	TRBV19	CASSNDRGPWEKLFF
TRBJ2-1	TRBV18	CASRTSGSRDNEQFF
TRBJ2-3	TRBV10-1	CASSEGAGGPKDTQYF
TRBJ2-1	TRBV7-3	CASSDSGRVEQFF
TRBJ2-5	TRBV7-8	CASSLGSGRGSQYF
TRBJ2-1	TRBV30	CAWSVLVNEQFF
TRBJ1-3	TRBV7-9	CASSPQVSGNTIYF
TRBJ2-3	TRBV7-3	CASSLGVLGHTDTQYF
TRBJ2-7	TRBV7-9	CASSSTGGSYEQYF
TRBJ2-7	TRBV11-2	CASSLALADTEQYF
TRBJ2-1	TRBV2	CASRGNRGPSNEQFF
TRBJ1-2	TRBV2	CASSAGTGDGYTF
TRBJ1-1	TRBV9	CASSPMGGQGANTEAFF
TRBJ2-3	TRBV3-1/TRBV3-2	CASSLGTGADTQYF
TRBJ1-1	TRBV28	CASTREEGLNTEAFF
TRBJ1-1	TRBV2	CASSPSGGRFDTEAFF
TRBJ1-5	TRBV3-1/TRBV3-2	CASSFQDGPQHF
TRBJ1-5	TRBV19	CATLGEAGNQPQHF
TRBJ2-5	TRBV30	CAWRADSRQQTQYF
TRBJ1-3	TRBV19	CASNAWGQENSGNTIYF
TRBJ2-1	TRBV12-3/TRBV12-4	CASSLRSLGEQFF
TRBJ1-5	TRBV4-2	CASSQVRGAKGQPQHF
TRBJ2-7	TRBV5-6	CASSTRQVDYEQYF
TRBJ2-1	TRBV9	CASSDGDYYNEQFF
TRBJ2-3	TRBV30	CAMDISGPVSQYF
TRBJ2-3	TRBV7-2	CASSFAGTSQSQYF
TRBJ2-5	TRBV7-9	CASGSGRALETQYF
TRBJ1-2	TRBV18	CASSPFRVEYGYTF
TRBJ1-5	TRBV6-6	CASGTGLLLGNQPQHF
TRBJ2-7	TRBV2	CASSELVSGIYEQYF
TRBJ2-3	TRBV11-2	CASSAGPSSTDTQYF
TRBJ2-7	TRBV2	CASSENLDRGYEQYF
TRBJ2-1	TRBV7-9	CASSLYSYNEQFF
TRBJ1-2	TRBV6-5	CASHLQGAINYGYTF
TRBJ2-1	TRBV5-6	CVSSLARDRGFSYNEQFF
TRBJ2-7	TRBV6-6	CASRPQGGTYEQYF
TRBJ2-7	TRBV5-4	CASSRPGQGSFEQYF
TRBJ1-1	TRBV9	CASTRSLMNTEAFF
TRBJ1-4	TRBV9	CASSPGTGFNEKLFF